The source of this TCR beta chain is a study of OX40 agonist ivuxolimab in advanced cancers. At the level of the study: Three patients got partial responses; one had hepatocellular carcinoma and two had cutaneous melanoma.

Data came from immunoSEQ multiplex PCR; TCRdb stores just in-frame clones and leaves some out. The profile shows 60,000 or so clones, around 90% of them singletons. Germline assignment: CDR1 MGHRA and CDR2 YSYEKL. The CDR3 has 15 residues. V was clipped by 0 bases and J by 5 bases; unmatched bases: 6. The receptor was isolated from an adult with an advanced solid tumor such as melanoma, head and neck, liver or kidney cancer. This chain links TRBV4-1 with TRBJ1-2; TRBD1 aligns across 7 bases. Sequencing was performed on CD4+ or CD8+ T cells sorted from blood, taken in a trial of the OX40 agonist ivuxolimab. CDR3: CASSQDGTAIYGYTF. The CDR3, as DNA: TGCGCCAGCAGCCAAGATGGGACAGCGATTTATGGCTACACCTTC.